This TCR beta chain was documented in a study of T cell responses to AZD1222 COVID-19 vaccine. Background on the study: Second-dose intervals of approximately 4 or approximately 12 weeks were pooled.

TCRdb keeps only in-frame clones here, not all; method: immunoSEQ multiplex PCR. The sample lists fewer than 200,000 clones, over 85% seen once, with 2.6% in the top ten. The germline V and J ends were trimmed by 4 bases and 0 bases, with 20 bases remaining between them. CDR3 length: 17 amino acids. Germline lookup yields CDR1 SGHRS and CDR2 YFSETQ. Study-wide results and caveats: Donors in the cohort were predominantly white British and more often female, and clonal diversity was possibly underestimated. Only a handful of AZD1222 recipients were seropositive at baseline. In the spike-specific TCR repertoire, nearly half reportedly target unmutated variant regions.

To note about this clone: Its specificity is not known.

This sequence was found in an adult in good health. The starting material was peripheral blood, obtained on day 0 of AZD1222 vaccination. This rearrangement joins TRBV5-1 to TRBJ2-7; D may be TRBD1 (6 bases). CDR3 region: CASSSISRGDSSYEQYF. For the CDR3, the DNA is TGCGCCAGCAGCAGCATCAGCAGGGGCGACTCCTCCTACGAGCAGTACTTC. The full variable domain, its missing parts supplied by reference TRBV5-1 and TRBJ2-7, is KAGVTQTPRYLIKTRGQQVTLSCSPISGHRSVSWYQQTPGQGLQFLFEYFSETQRNKGNFPGRFSGRQFSNSRSEMNVSTLELGDSALYLCASSSISRGDSSYEQYFGPGTRLTVT.